This passage covers 22 T cell receptor beta chains from one sample sequenced in a study of blood T cell repertoires in COVID-19. Sequenced by immunoSEQ multiplex PCR; TCRdb stores in-frame clones only, minus some. The sample yields roughly 36,000 clones, 85% to 90% seen once. Source material: peripheral blood. The receptors here all came from a man aged 45-60 years with active or convalescent COVID-19.

This chain uses TRBV7-8 with TRBJ1-5, with TRBD1 matching 9 bases. Germline trimming cut 5 bases from V and 0 bases from J; bases unmatched to any gene: 8. CDR1 is SGHVS, CDR2 FQNEAQ, per germline. The CDR3 is 17 residues long. This chain's CDR3 is CASSPGTGRGSNQPQHF. The DNA for the CDR3 is TGTGCCAGCAGCCCAGGGACAGGGAGAGGTAGCAATCAGCCCCAGCATTTT.

DNA for the CDR3: TGCGCCAGCAGCAAAGGGACAGCAACTAATGAAAAACTGTTTTTT. Protein product: CASSKGTATNEKLFF. V and J are TRBV5-1 and TRBJ1-4; 7 positions match TRBD1. This CDR3 is 15 amino acids long. Germline CDR1 reads SGHRS; CDR2 reads YFSETQ. J lost 0 bases, V lost 4 bases, and 3 bases had no gene match.

There are a few counts of this clone. The chain has TRBV29-1 and TRBJ2-5, with D tentatively TRBD2 (6 bases). V lost 4 bases and J 0 bases, leaving 15 bases between the germline ends. This CDR3 contains 15 residues. Germline V gene data show CDR1 as SQVTM and CDR2 as ANQGSEA. The CDR3, as DNA: TGCAGCGTTGGGGGCGGGGCCGTGTACCAAGAGACCCAGTACTTC. It encodes CSVGGGAVYQETQYF.

This sequence joins TRBV5-1 and TRBJ2-5; D possibly corresponds to TRBD1 (6 bases). This CDR3 is built from 14 residues. With 2 bases removed from V and 5 bases from J, the gap between germline ends came to 13 bases. Germline CDR1 reads SGHRS; CDR2 reads YFSETQ. In nucleotides, the CDR3 is TGCGCCAGCAGCTTTACAGGGTTGGGCGAGACCCAGTACTTC. It is translated as CASSFTGLGETQYF.

The rearrangement joins TRBV30 to TRBJ1-1, with TRBD1 identical over 9 bases. V lost 4 bases and J lost 9; bases outside the gene matches: 9. The germline V gene encodes CDR1 GTSNPN and CDR2 SVGIG (reference sequence). The CDR3 runs to 13 residues. The CDR3 region is CAWILIQGAKAFF. For the CDR3, the DNA is TGTGCCTGGATCCTAATACAGGGGGCGAAAGCTTTCTTT. The full variable domain, completed using reference TRBV30 and TRBJ1-1, is SQTIHQWPATLVQPVGSPLSLECTVEGTSNPNLYWYRQAAGRGLQLLFYSVGIGQISSEVPQNLSASRPQDRQFILSSKKLLLSDSGFYLCAWILIQGAKAFFGQGTRLTVV.

The genes are TRBV2 and TRBJ1-3; D remains ambiguous. Trimming shortened V by 0 bases and J by 4 bases, and 13 bases separated the two germline ends. The CDR3 sequence is 16 residues long. Germline V gives CDR1 SNHLY, CDR2 FYNNEI. The CDR3 spells CASSEARPEGGNTIYF. In DNA, the CDR3 is TGTGCCAGCAGTGAAGCGAGGCCAGAAGGAGGAAACACCATATATTTT. Full variable domain (outside the CDR3, taken from reference TRBV2 and TRBJ1-3): EPEVTQTPSHQVTQMGQEVILRCVPISNHLYFYWYRQILGQKVEFLVSFYNNEISEKSEIFDDQFSVERPDGSNFTLKIRSTKLEDSAMYFCASSEARPEGGNTIYFGEGSWLTVV.

This chain links TRBV11-3 with TRBJ2-7; 9 nucleotides line up with TRBD1. CDR3 length: 16 residues. Germline trimming cut 5 bases from V and 6 bases from J; bases unmatched to any gene: 14. CDR1 is SGHNT, CDR2 YENEEA, per germline. The CDR3 loop reads CASSPGGGQGWAEQYF. As DNA, the CDR3 is TGTGCCAGCAGCCCCGGCGGGGGACAGGGTTGGGCCGAGCAGTACTTC. The full variable domain, rest sourced from reference TRBV11-3 and TRBJ2-7, is EAGVVQSPRYKIIEKKQPVAFWCNPISGHNTLYWYLQNLGQGPELLIRYENEEAVDDSQLPKDRFSAERLKGVDSTLKIQPAELGDSAVYLCASSPGGGQGWAEQYFGPGTRLTVT.

The chain combines TRBV28 with TRBJ2-3; D not resolved. CDR3 length: 15 amino acids. The V end was cut by 0 bases, the J end by 1 base, with 8 bases between. CDR1 MDHEN and CDR2 SYDVKM come from the germline V gene. This chain's CDR3 is CASSLWGQGTDTQYF. As DNA, the CDR3 is TGTGCCAGCAGTTTATGGGGTCAGGGCACAGATACGCAGTATTTT.

The V call is TRBV5-1, the J call TRBJ2-7, with 7 bases identical to TRBD1. CDR3 length equals 15 residues. V lost 2 bases, J lost 0 bases, and 5 bases stayed unmatched. In germline, CDR1 is SGHRS, CDR2 YFSETQ. CDR3 DNA: TGCGCCAGCAGCTTAGGGGGACAGTTCTCCTACGAGCAGTACTTC. Its protein is CASSLGGQFSYEQYF.

This chain links TRBV28 with TRBJ1-2; D is unclear. CDR1 is MDHEN and CDR2 is SYDVKM in the germline V gene. The V and J ends lost 6 bases and 4 bases respectively, with 15 bases between them. The CDR3 totals 14 residues. The CDR3 protein is CASRGNSDGYGYTF. For the CDR3, the DNA is TGTGCCAGCAGAGGAAACAGTGACGGCTATGGCTACACCTTC.

The chain links TRBV5-4 to TRBJ2-5; TRBD1 agrees at 10 bases. In germline, CDR1 is SGHNT, CDR2 YYREEE (reference sequence). The CDR3 spans 16 residues. Trimming cost V 3 bases and J 7 bases; bases outside gene matches: 12. This chain's CDR3 is CASSSRDRGPEGTQYF. The DNA of the CDR3 is TGTGCCAGCAGCTCCCGGGACAGGGGACCAGAGGGGACCCAGTACTTC.

This clone showed up just once. This chain links TRBV18 with TRBJ1-5; D unresolved. This CDR3 has 17 residues. Germline CDR1 reads KGHSH; CDR2 reads LQKENI. V was pared by 0 bases and J by 5 bases, with 17 bases between. The CDR3 here is CASSPPGAGGMDQPQHF. The CDR3 DNA is TGTGCCAGCTCACCACCTGGTGCAGGAGGGATGGATCAGCCCCAGCATTTT.

The rearrangement uses TRBV6-5 and TRBJ2-1, with TRBD2 identical over 7 bases. The CDR3 is 14 amino acids. The germline gives CDR1 MNHEY, CDR2 SVGAGI. V dropped 2 bases and J dropped 9; count of bases not matched to a gene: 7. The CDR3 DNA reads as TGTGCCAGCAGTTACCTTGGCGGGAGAGGTGAGCAGTTCTTC. Protein sequence: CASSYLGGRGEQFF.

This sequence joins TRBV27 and TRBJ2-7, with 14 bases identical to TRBD2. V dropped 3 bases and J dropped 7; count of bases not matched to a gene: 8. Germline CDR1 MNHEY, CDR2 SMNVEV (reference sequence). The CDR3 is 16 residues long. In nucleotides, the CDR3 is TGTGCCAGCAGTTTTGGGGTGGGACTAGCGGGAGTTGAGCAGTACTTC. As protein: CASSFGVGLAGVEQYF.

V gene TRBV4-1 combines with J gene TRBJ2-7; D is perhaps TRBD1 (6 bases). The CDR3 loop spans 15 amino acids. V was cut by 4 bases and J by 2 bases, with 15 bases left in between. The germline gives CDR1 MGHRA, CDR2 YSYEKL. The CDR3 loop reads CASSLGALSTYEQYF. In nucleotides, the CDR3 is TGCGCCAGCAGCCTGGGGGCTCTGAGCACCTACGAGCAGTACTTC.

This chain uses TRBV27 with TRBJ1-3; tentatively, D is TRBD1 (5 bases). Germline loops: CDR1 MNHEY, CDR2 SMNVEV (reference sequence). The CDR3 covers 13 residues. V was shortened by 8 bases and J by 4 bases, with 12 bases between the two germline ends. The CDR3 is CASGQGRGNTIYF. For the CDR3, the DNA is TGTGCCAGCGGGCAGGGCCGGGGAAACACCATATATTTT.

The chain links TRBV6-1 to TRBJ2-7, with a possible D match to TRBD1 (6 bases). V was cut by 2 bases and J by 5 bases, with 13 bases left in between. The CDR3 consists of 14 residues. Germline assignment: CDR1 MNHNS and CDR2 SASEGT. The CDR3 DNA reads TGTGCCAGCAGTGAATTTGGGGGCTCTGACGAGCAGTACTTC. It translates to CASSEFGGSDEQYF.

In DNA form, the CDR3 reads TGCGCCAGCAGCTTGGGGGTCCAGGAAACTAATGAAAAACTGTTTTTT. This codes for CASSLGVQETNEKLFF. The V and J genes are TRBV5-1 and TRBJ1-4, with no clear D. There are 16 residues in the CDR3. V was pared by 0 bases and J by 1 base, with 10 bases between. Germline V CDR1 and CDR2: SGHRS, YFSETQ.

The chain has TRBV7-8 and TRBJ1-5; D gene uncertain. The CDR3 sequence is 17 residues long. V was pared by 3 bases and J by 1 base, with 16 bases between. Germline assignment: CDR1 SGHVS and CDR2 FQNEAQ. DNA of the CDR3: TGTGCCAGCAGCTTGCAAGCGAGGGAAGGGAGCAATCAGCCCCAGCATTTT. It yields the protein CASSLQAREGSNQPQHF.

The chain recombines TRBV3-1 (or the pseudogene TRBV3-2) with TRBJ2-1; TRBD1 aligns across 8 bases. From germline, CDR1 is LGHDT and CDR2 YNNKEL (reference sequence). V lost 0 bases to trimming and J lost 9 bases; unmatched junction nucleotides: 10. CDR3 length: 16 amino acids. The CDR3 nucleotides read TGTGCCAGCAGCCAAGAAGGGCAGGGGGCTAGGGGTGAGCAGTTCTTC. It codes for CASSQEGQGARGEQFF.

The chain combines TRBV5-6 with TRBJ1-1; D not resolved. The CDR3 contains 16 residues. Between the trimmed V and J ends, which lost 2 bases and 0 bases, there was a span of 14 bases. Germline CDR1 reads SGHDT; CDR2 reads YYEEEE. The CDR3 loop reads CASSLWLGSMNTEAFF. For the CDR3, the DNA is TGTGCCAGCAGCTTATGGTTGGGCAGCATGAACACTGAAGCTTTCTTT. Looking up the rest from reference TRBV5-6 and TRBJ1-1 gives the full variable domain: DAGVTQSPTHLIKTRGQQVTLRCSPKSGHDTVSWYQQALGQGPQFIFQYYEEEERQRGNFPDRFSGHQFPNYSSELNVNALLLGDSALYLCASSLWLGSMNTEAFFGQGTRLTVV.

The V and J genes are TRBV10-2 and TRBJ2-7, with 10 bases identical to TRBD1. The CDR3 is 16 amino acids. Looked up from germline, CDR1 is WSHSY and CDR2 is SAAADI. V shed 3 bases, J shed 1 base, and the junction held 6 bases outside the gene matches. This CDR3 is CASSDFRDRGSYEQYF. Written as DNA, the CDR3 is TGCGCCAGCAGTGACTTCCGGGACAGGGGTTCCTACGAGCAGTACTTC.